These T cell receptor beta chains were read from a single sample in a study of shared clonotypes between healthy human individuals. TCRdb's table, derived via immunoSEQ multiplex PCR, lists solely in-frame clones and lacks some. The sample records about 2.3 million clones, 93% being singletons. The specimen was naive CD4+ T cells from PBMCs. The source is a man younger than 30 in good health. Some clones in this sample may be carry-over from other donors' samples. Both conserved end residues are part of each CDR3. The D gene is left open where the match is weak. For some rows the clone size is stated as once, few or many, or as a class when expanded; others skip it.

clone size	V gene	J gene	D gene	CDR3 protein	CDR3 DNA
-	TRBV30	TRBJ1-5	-	CAWSVAAAKGLSGQPQHF	TGTGCCTGGAGTGTAGCGGCAGCGAAGGGTCTATCCGGTCAGCCCCAGCATTTT
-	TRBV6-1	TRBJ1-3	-	CASREGPYSGNTIYF	TGTGCCAGCAGAGAAGGGCCCTACTCTGGAAACACCATATATTTT
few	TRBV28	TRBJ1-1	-	CASTRYTEAFF	TGTGCCAGCACCCGCTACACTGAAGCTTTCTTT
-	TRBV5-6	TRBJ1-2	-	CASSPWGPPGYYGYTF	TGTGCCAGCAGCCCCTGGGGTCCGCCAGGGTACTATGGCTACACCTTC
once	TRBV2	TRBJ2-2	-	CASKSRENTGELFF	TGTGCCAGCAAGTCGCGGGAGAACACCGGGGAGCTGTTTTTT
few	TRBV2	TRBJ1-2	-	CASTRQGGGYTF	TGTGCCAGCACACGGCAGGGAGGCGGCTACACCTTC
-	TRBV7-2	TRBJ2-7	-	CASSLAGRTPTKQYF	TGTGCCAGCAGCTTAGCGGGTAGAACTCCTACGAAGCAGTACTTC
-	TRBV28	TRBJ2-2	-	CASSSLTGELFF	TGTGCCAGCAGCTCGCTAACCGGGGAGCTGTTTTTT
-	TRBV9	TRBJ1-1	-	CASSVGGGPNTEAFF	TGTGCCAGCAGCGTAGGCGGAGGGCCGAACACTGAAGCTTTCTTT
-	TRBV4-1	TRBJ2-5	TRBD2	CASSQTKTSGSKETQYF	TGCGCCAGCAGCCAGACGAAGACTAGCGGGAGCAAAGAGACCCAGTACTTC
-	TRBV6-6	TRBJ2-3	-	CASSYSRSVGIDTQYF	TGTGCCAGCAGTTACTCCAGATCAGTGGGCATTGATACGCAGTATTTT
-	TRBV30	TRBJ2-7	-	CAWSPSYEQYF	TGTGCCTGGAGTCCCTCTTACGAGCAGTACTTC
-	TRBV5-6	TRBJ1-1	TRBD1	CASSSIGTAFEAFF	TGTGCCAGCAGCTCTATCGGGACAGCCTTCGAAGCTTTCTTT
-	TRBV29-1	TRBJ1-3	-	CSVPDGGNTIYF	TGCAGCGTTCCCGACGGGGGAAACACCATATATTTT
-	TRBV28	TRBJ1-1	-	CASTSGAGANTEAFF	TGTGCCAGCACTTCTGGGGCAGGGGCGAACACTGAAGCTTTCTTT
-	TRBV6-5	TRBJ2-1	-	CASSSGRNEQFF	TGTGCCAGCAGTTCCGGACGCAATGAGCAGTTCTTC
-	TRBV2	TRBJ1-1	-	CASSAGHLNTEAFF	TGTGCCAGCAGTGCGGGACACCTGAACACTGAAGCTTTCTTT
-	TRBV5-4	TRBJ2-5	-	CASSKRQASGETQYF	TGTGCCAGCAGCAAAAGACAGGCCTCAGGGGAGACCCAGTACTTC
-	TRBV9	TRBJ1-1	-	CASSVAPGQNTEAFF	TGTGCCAGCAGCGTAGCCCCCGGACAGAACACTGAAGCTTTCTTT
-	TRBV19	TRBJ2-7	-	CASSTRGIGDEQYF	TGTGCCAGTAGTACCCGGGGCATTGGGGACGAGCAGTACTTC
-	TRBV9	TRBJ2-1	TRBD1	CASSVSGQSYNEQFF	TGTGCCAGCAGCGTATCGGGACAGAGTTACAATGAGCAGTTCTTC
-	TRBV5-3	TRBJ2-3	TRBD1	CARSLATGVSTDTQYF	TGTGCCAGAAGCTTGGCGACAGGGGTCAGCACAGATACGCAGTATTTT
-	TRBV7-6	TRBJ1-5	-	CASSRDSNQPQHF	TGTGCCAGCAGCCGGGACAGCAATCAGCCCCAGCATTTT
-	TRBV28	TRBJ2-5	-	CASSLEGRSRETQYF	TGTGCCAGCAGTTTGGAGGGGCGATCTAGGGAGACCCAGTACTTC
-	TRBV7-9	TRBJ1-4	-	CASSLAGRGEKLFF	TGTGCCAGCAGCTTAGCGGGGAGAGGGGAAAAACTGTTTTTT
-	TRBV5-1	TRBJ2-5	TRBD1	CASSSITGGETQYF	TGCGCCAGCAGCTCCATCACAGGGGGGGAGACCCAGTACTTC
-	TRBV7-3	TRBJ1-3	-	CASSLSTVDGNTIYF	TGTGCCAGCAGCTTAAGTACGGTCGATGGAAACACCATATATTTT
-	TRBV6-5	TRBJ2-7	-	CASTAGHHEQYF	TGTGCCAGCACTGCGGGGCACCACGAGCAGTACTTC
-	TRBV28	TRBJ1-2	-	CASSFQANYGYTF	TGTGCCAGCAGTTTTCAAGCTAACTATGGCTACACCTTC
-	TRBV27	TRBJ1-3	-	CASSRHGRGNTIYF	TGTGCCAGCAGCAGACACGGGCGGGGAAACACCATATATTTT
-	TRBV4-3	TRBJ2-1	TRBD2	CASSQDPSGRNEQFF	TGCGCCAGCAGCCAAGATCCTAGCGGGAGGAATGAGCAGTTCTTC
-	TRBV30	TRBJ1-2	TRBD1	CAWSVQGQWGYTF	TGTGCCTGGAGTGTACAGGGACAGTGGGGCTACACCTTC
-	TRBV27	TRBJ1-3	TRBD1	CASSLRTGGAGNTIYF	TGTGCCAGCAGTTTAAGGACAGGGGGTGCTGGAAACACCATATATTTT
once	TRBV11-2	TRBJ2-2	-	CASSLESAGELFF	TGTGCCAGCAGCTTAGAATCGGCCGGGGAGCTGTTTTTT
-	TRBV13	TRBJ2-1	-	CASLLRGGPYNEQFF	TGTGCCAGCTTACTTCGTGGAGGGCCTTACAATGAGCAGTTCTTC
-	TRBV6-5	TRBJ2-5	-	CASSYPGPAGETQYF	TGTGCCAGCAGTTACCCGGGACCCGCGGGAGAGACCCAGTACTTC
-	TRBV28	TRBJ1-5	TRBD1	CASSPGTGWSNQPQHF	TGTGCCAGCAGTCCCGGGACAGGATGGAGCAATCAGCCCCAGCATTTT
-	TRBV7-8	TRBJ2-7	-	CASSLVIGSHYEQYF	TGTGCCAGCAGCTTAGTGATCGGGTCACACTACGAGCAGTACTTC
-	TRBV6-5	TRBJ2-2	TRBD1	CASSYGDRETGELFF	TGTGCCAGCAGTTACGGGGACAGGGAAACCGGGGAGCTGTTTTTT